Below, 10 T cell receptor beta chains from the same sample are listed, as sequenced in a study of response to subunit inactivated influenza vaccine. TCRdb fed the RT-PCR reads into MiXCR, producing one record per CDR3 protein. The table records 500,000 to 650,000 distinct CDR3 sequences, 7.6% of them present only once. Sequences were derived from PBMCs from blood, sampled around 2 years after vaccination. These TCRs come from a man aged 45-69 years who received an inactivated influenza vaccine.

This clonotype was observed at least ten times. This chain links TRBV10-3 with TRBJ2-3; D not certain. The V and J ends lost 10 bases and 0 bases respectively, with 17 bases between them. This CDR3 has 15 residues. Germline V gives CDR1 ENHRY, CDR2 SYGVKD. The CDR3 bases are TGTGCCACTACAGTCGGCTTTTCTAGCACAGATACGCAGTATTTT. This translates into CATTVGFSSTDTQYF.

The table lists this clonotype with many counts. The CDR3, as DNA: TGCAGCGCCCGACAGGGAACTGGAAACACCATATATTTT. Its protein is CSARQGTGNTIYF. The gene calls are TRBV20-1 and TRBJ1-3, with TRBD1 matching over 7 bases. The CDR3 runs to 13 residues. The germline gives CDR1 DFQATT, CDR2 SNEGSKA (reference sequence).

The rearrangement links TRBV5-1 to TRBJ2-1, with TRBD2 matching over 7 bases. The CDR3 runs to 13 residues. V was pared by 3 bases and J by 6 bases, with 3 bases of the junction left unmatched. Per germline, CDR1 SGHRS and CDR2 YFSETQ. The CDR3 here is CASSSQRGNEQFF. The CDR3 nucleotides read TGCGCCAGCAGCTCACAGCGGGGCAATGAGCAGTTCTTC.

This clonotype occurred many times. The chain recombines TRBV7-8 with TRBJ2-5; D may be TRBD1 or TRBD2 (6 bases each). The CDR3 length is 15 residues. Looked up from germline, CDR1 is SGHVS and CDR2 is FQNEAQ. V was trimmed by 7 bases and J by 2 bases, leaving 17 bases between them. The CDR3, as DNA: TGTGCCAGCATCCCTTCCGGGGGCCCACAAGAGACCCAGTACTTC. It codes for CASIPSGGPQETQYF.

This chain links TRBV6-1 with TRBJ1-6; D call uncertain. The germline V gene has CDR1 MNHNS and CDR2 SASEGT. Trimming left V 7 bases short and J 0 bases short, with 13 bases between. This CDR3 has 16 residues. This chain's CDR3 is CASTRGLSSYNSPLHF. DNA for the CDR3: TGTGCCAGCACCCGAGGATTGAGCTCCTATAATTCACCCCTCCACTTT.

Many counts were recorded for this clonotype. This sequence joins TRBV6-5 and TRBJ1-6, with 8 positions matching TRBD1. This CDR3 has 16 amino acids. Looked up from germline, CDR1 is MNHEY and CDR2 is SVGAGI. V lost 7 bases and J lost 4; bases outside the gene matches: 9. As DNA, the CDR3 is TGTGCCAGCAAGGGCAGGGGGCACGGTTATAATTCACCCCTCCACTTT. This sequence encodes CASKGRGHGYNSPLHF.

CDR3 residues: CASSWEGQINEKLFF. In DNA, the CDR3 is TGTGCCAGCAGCTGGGAGGGACAGATAAATGAAAAACTGTTTTTT. This chain joins TRBV5-5 and TRBJ1-4, with 7 nucleotides matching TRBD1. Germline CDR1 SGHKS, CDR2 YYEKEE (reference sequence). Trimming removed 3 bases from V and 5 bases from J; junction bases left unmatched: 7. CDR3 length: 15 amino acids.

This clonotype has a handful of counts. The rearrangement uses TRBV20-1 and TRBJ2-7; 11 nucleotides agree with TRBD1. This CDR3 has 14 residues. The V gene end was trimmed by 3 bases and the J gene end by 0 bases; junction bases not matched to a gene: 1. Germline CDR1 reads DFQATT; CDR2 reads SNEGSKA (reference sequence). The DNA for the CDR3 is TGCAGTGCTAGGGGGACAGGGGGCTCCTACGAGCAGTACTTC. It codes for CSARGTGGSYEQYF.

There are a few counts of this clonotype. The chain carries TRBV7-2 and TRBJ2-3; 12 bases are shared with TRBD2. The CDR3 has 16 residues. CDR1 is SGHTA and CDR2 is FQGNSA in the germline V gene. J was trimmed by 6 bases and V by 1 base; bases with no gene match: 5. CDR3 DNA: TGTGCCAGCAGCTTAGGGGCTAGCGGGAGGGCGGATACGCAGTATTTT. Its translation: CASSLGASGRADTQYF.

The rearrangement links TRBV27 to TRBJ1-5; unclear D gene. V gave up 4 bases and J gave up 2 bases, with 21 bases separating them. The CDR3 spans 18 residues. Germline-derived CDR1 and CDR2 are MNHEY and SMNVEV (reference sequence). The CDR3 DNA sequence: TGTGCCAGCAGTTCTCGCGGGGTAATGGGCGGTCGCAATCAGCCCCAGCATTTT. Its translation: CASSSRGVMGGRNQPQHF.